This TCR beta chain was captured by sequencing in a study of CD8 T cells in ankylosing spondylitis. General study results and limits: With a CD8+ phenotype, disease-linked clones were relatively rare in peripheral blood.

Only a few counts were recorded for this clonotype. The antigen is undetermined. Using its own MiXCR run on the 5' RACE reads, TCRdb lists one record per CDR3 protein. This sample has around 300,000 distinct CDR3 sequences, with about 15% found just once. The germline V and J ends were trimmed by 4 bases and 11 bases, with 18 bases remaining between them. Germline CDR1 and CDR2: SGHRS and YFSETQ. The CDR3 has 13 residues. The genes are TRBV5-1 and TRBJ1-1; D not resolved. This sequence was found in a male donor with ankylosing spondylitis or in good health (not recorded which). Sequencing used blood, either unsorted or a sorted T cell fraction (not recorded which). Here the CDR3 reads CASSSGLPDDAFF. In nucleotides, the CDR3 is TGCGCCAGCAGCAGTGGACTTCCGGATGATGCTTTCTTT.